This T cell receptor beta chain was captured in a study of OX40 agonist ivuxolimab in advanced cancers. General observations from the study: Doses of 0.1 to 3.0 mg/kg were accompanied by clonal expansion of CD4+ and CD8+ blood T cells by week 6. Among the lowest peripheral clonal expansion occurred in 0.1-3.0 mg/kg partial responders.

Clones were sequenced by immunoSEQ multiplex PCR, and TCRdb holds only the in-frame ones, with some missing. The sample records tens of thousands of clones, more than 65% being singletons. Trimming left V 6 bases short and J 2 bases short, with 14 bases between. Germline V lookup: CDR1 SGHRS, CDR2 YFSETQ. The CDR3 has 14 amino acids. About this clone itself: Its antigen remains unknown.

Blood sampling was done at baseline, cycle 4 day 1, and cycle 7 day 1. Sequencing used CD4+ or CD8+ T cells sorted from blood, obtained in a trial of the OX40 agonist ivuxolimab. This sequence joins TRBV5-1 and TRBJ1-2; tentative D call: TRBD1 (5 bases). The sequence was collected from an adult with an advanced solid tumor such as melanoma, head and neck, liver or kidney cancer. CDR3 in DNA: TGCGCCAGCACCTACTCGGGACCCAACTATGGCTACACCTTC. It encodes CASTYSGPNYGYTF.